The entry below gives a single T cell receptor beta chain sequence along with its context. The sample comes from a study of blood T cell repertoires in COVID-19. In the study overall: Acute and convalescent COVID-19 samples came from the United States, Italy and Spain. From T cells, B-cell-depleted T cells, or PBMCs came the material, which was cDNA or gDNA.

The CDR3 spans 19 residues. After removal of 1 base from V and 0 bases from J, the junction contained 11 bases not matched to a gene. Germline CDR1 SGHVS, CDR2 FQNEAQ. In the original workflow: Reference gene primer amplification gave estimated nucleated cell counts. Clones were sequenced by immunoSEQ multiplex PCR, and TCRdb holds only the in-frame ones, with some missing. The DNA was the basis for D and trimming; V, J and clone size are from that table. The profile shows more than 95,000 clones, 70% to 90% of them singletons. V gene TRBV7-8 combines with J gene TRBJ2-7, with 11 bases that match TRBD2. The TCR sequence derives from a man aged 30 to 45 with acute or convalescent COVID-19. Material for sequencing was peripheral blood. The CDR3 sequence: CASSLVGLAGGQSSYEQYV. CDR3 bases: TGTGCCAGCAGCTTAGTGGGTTTAGCGGGAGGGCAGAGCTCCTACGAGCAGTACGTC.